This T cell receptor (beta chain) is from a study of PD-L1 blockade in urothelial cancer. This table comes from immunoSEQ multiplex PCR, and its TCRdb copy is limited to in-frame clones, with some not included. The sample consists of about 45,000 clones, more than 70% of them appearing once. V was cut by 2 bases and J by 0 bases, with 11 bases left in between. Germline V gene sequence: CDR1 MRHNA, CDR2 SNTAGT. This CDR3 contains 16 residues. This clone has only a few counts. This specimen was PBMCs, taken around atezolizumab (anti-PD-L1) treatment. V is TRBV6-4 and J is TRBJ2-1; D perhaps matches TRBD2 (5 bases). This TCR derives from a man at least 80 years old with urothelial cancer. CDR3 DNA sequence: TGTGCCAGCAGTGACACCACTAGGAGCTCCTACAATGAGCAGTTCTTC. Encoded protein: CASSDTTRSSYNEQFF.